This T cell receptor beta chain was captured in a study of shared clonotypes between healthy human individuals. Study at large: Samples came from a couple of female and a few male donors aged 18 to 49. Each donor's CD8 memory used one plate, CD8 naive two, each CD4 subset three.

The assay used deep level. Sequencing was performed with immunoSEQ multiplex PCR; in TCRdb, only in-frame clones are kept and a portion is missing. The sample shows 2 million to 2.5 million clones, 95% of them seen only once. As concerns this clone: Antigen specificity is unknown.

CDR3 length: 16 residues. CDR1 is MNHEY, CDR2 SVGAGI, per germline. V lost 0 bases, J lost 2 bases, and 13 bases lay in between. Notes on the study in general: Non-shared clonotypes had lower generation probabilities than those shared by all four donors.

Material for sequencing was naive CD4+ T cells sorted from blood. As to subset: CD45RA+ positively selected. The gene calls are TRBV6-5 and TRBJ2-5, with D possibly matching TRBD1 (5 bases). This sequence was found in a man between 18 and 35 years old in good health. Written as DNA, the CDR3 is TGTGCCAGCAGTTACTCGGGTTGGGGCCCGCAAGAGACCCAGTACTTC. As protein: CASSYSGWGPQETQYF.